The sequence of this TCR beta chain was determined in a study of immune characterization of retroperitoneal liposarcoma. TCRdb reprocessed the PCR reads via MiXCR and lists one record per CDR3 protein. The data hold 5,000 to 6,000 distinct CDR3 sequences, with roughly a third observed a single time. Germline CDR1 is ENHRY and CDR2 is SYGVKD. This CDR3 has 15 residues. V gave up 2 bases and J gave up 6 bases, with 14 bases separating them. This clonotype appeared a few times. The chain is built from TRBV10-3 and TRBJ2-1; tentatively, D is TRBD1 (6 bases). The TCR originated in a female donor with retroperitoneal liposarcoma. What was sequenced was tumor tissue. The CDR3 reads CAISEPWGTTNEQFF. Written as DNA, the CDR3 is TGTGCCATCAGTGAGCCTTGGGGGACAACCAATGAGCAGTTCTTC.